One and the same sample provided the 21 T cell receptor beta chains below, sequenced in a study of vaccination effects on CD4 cells after COVID-19. After expansion with viral peptide pools in the ViraFEST assay, antigen-specific CD4+ T cells were sequenced. After roughly 10 days in culture, the CD4+ T cells were isolated. Each participant was given two doses of one vaccine (BNT162b2 or mRNA-1273). Antigens for these TCRs are unknown. Sequenced by immunoSEQ multiplex PCR; TCRdb stores in-frame clones only, minus some. Of 25,000 to 35,000 clones listed, 55% to 70% are singletons. The sample was CD4+ T cells from PBMCs cultured with SARS-CoV-2 spike peptides, taken after COVID-19 vaccination. The receptors come from a human donor who received a COVID-19 vaccine.

Here the CDR3 DNA reads TGTGCCACCAGTGTCGGGACAGCGAACACCGGGGAGCTGTTTTTT. This gives the protein CATSVGTANTGELFF. This chain joins TRBV24-1 and TRBJ2-2, with 7 bases that match TRBD1. The CDR3 is 15 amino acids. After removal of 5 bases from V and 0 bases from J, the junction contained 2 bases not matched to a gene. Germline V CDR1 and CDR2: KGHDR, SFDVKD.

In its sample, this clone was seen once. The chain couples TRBV3-1 (or the pseudogene TRBV3-2) to TRBJ2-1; possibly TRBD1 or TRBD2 for D (5 bases each). This CDR3 contains 16 residues. CDR1 is LGHDT, CDR2 YNNKEL, per germline (reference sequence). V lost 1 base, J lost 8 bases, and 18 bases lay in between. The CDR3 sequence: CASSQVKFGASHEQFF. The DNA for the CDR3 is TGTGCCAGCAGCCAAGTTAAGTTTGGGGCTAGCCATGAGCAGTTCTTC.

This clone was observed a few times. One junction end disagrees with the germline gene, perhaps due to a read error. The chain recombines TRBV7-8 with TRBJ2-6; possibly TRBD1 or TRBD2 for D (5 bases each). The CDR3 is 18 amino acids. Germline V gene sequence: CDR1 SGHVS, CDR2 FQNEAQ. The CDR3 here is CASSLAMGRGSRANVLTF. The CDR3 region has the DNA TGTGCCAGCAGCTTAGCGATGGGACGGGGCTCTAGGGCCAACGTCCTGACTTTC. Combining the CDR3 with reference TRBV7-8 and TRBJ2-6 gives the whole variable domain GAGVSQSPRYKVAKRGQDVALRCDPISGHVSLFWYQQALGQGPEFLTYFQNEAQLDKSGLPSDRFFAERPEGSVSTLKIQRTQQEDSAVYLCASSLAMGRGSRANVLTFGAGSRLTVL.

The chain employs TRBV18 and TRBJ1-2; D remains unclear. The V gene's germline CDR1 is KGHSH and CDR2 LQKENI. The CDR3 spans 15 residues. Trimming stripped 1 base from V and 2 bases from J, with 11 bases between. The CDR3 region has the DNA TGTGCCAGCTCACCACAAACGGACGCGAACTATGGCTACACCTTC. Its translation is CASSPQTDANYGYTF.

The chain joins TRBV6-5 to TRBJ2-2; 13 nucleotides align to TRBD2. The germline gives CDR1 MNHEY, CDR2 SVGAGI. This CDR3 contains 15 residues. Trimming took 6 bases from V and 5 from J; bases not matched to a gene: 3. As DNA, the CDR3 is TGTGCCAGCAGGACTAGCGGGAGGACGACCGGGGAGCTGTTTTTT. Protein: CASRTSGRTTGELFF.

V is TRBV5-1 and J is TRBJ2-3; TRBD1 might be the D (6 bases). This CDR3 region has 15 residues. With 5 bases removed from V and 2 bases from J, the gap between germline ends came to 15 bases. Germline values: CDR1 SGHRS, CDR2 YFSETQ. In DNA, the CDR3 is TGCGCCAGCAGAGAGCGACAGGCCGACACAGATACGCAGTATTTT. Translating gives CASRERQADTDTQYF.

This chain uses TRBV9 with TRBJ1-2; D gene uncertain. The germline CDR1 and CDR2 sequences are SGDLS and YYNGEE. Trimming pared 4 bases from V and 0 bases from J, leaving 16 bases between. The CDR3 has 16 residues. The CDR3 DNA reads as TGTGCCAGCAGCCCCCGCTCCCAGGAAACTAACTATGGCTACACCTTC. This translates into CASSPRSQETNYGYTF.

The table lists this clone with a count of one. The rearrangement links TRBV6-5 to TRBJ2-3, with D uncertain. CDR3 length equals 16 residues. The V and J ends lost 0 bases and 2 bases respectively, with 12 bases between them. Germline CDR1 MNHEY, CDR2 SVGAGI. In DNA form, the CDR3 reads TGTGCCAGCAGTTACTCATTTGGCGGCCACACAGATACGCAGTATTTT. It specifies CASSYSFGGHTDTQYF.

The chain recombines TRBV21-1 with TRBJ2-1. TRBV21-1 represents a pseudogene. The CDR3 contains 17 residues. CDR3 in DNA: TGTGCCAGCAGCAAAGGGTTAAGGACGGATTCCTACAATGAGCAGTTCTTC. Its protein is CASSKGLRTDSYNEQFF.

This clone is termed medium-sized (0.01 to 0.1%). The V call is TRBV21-1, the J call TRBJ2-1; the table assigns TRBD1, which was not confirmed against the DNA. TRBV21-1 is labeled a pseudogene. The CDR3 length is 14 residues. CDR3 bases: TGTGCCAACCCGGGACAGGGGAGTTGCAATGAGCAGTTCTTC. Its protein is CANPGQGSCNEQFF.

The chain uses TRBV6-6 and TRBJ1-4; 12 bases align to TRBD1. Unmatched junction bases numbered 6, after V lost 6 bases and J lost 7 bases. Germline CDR1 MNHNY, CDR2 SVGAGI (reference sequence). The CDR3 loop spans 15 amino acids. The CDR3 nucleotides read TGTGCCAGCAGGGGGCCGGGACAGGGGGCTGAAAAACTGTTTTTT. This codes for CASRGPGQGAEKLFF.

The J gene is TRBJ2-1, the V gene TRBV4-1, with no clear D. CDR1 is MGHRA, CDR2 YSYEKL, per germline. Trimming removed 1 base from V and 8 bases from J, with 12 bases in between. The CDR3 sequence is 14 residues long. The CDR3 DNA follows: TGCGCCAGCAGCCAAGGACACCGGAGCGATGAGCAGTTCTTC. Protein: CASSQGHRSDEQFF.

CDR3 coding DNA: TGCGCCAGCAGCTTGGGGGGACTAGACCTCTACAATGAGCAGTTCTTC. This sequence encodes CASSLGGLDLYNEQFF. V and J are TRBV5-1 and TRBJ2-1; 8 positions match TRBD2. V was clipped by 0 bases and J by 3 bases; unmatched bases: 5. The germline V gene encodes CDR1 SGHRS and CDR2 YFSETQ. This CDR3 is built from 16 residues.

The rearrangement links TRBV25-1 to TRBJ2-5; TRBD2 might be the D (7 bases). The CDR3 spans 13 residues. Germline lookup yields CDR1 MGHDK and CDR2 SYGVNS. V was cut by 4 bases and J by 6 bases, with 12 bases left in between. Here the CDR3 reads CASSVTGTKTQYF. Here the CDR3 DNA reads TGTGCCAGCAGTGTAACAGGGACTAAGACCCAGTACTTC.

This clone showed up just a few times. The V and J genes are TRBV24-1 and TRBJ2-6, with TRBD1 as a possible D gene (6 bases). CDR3 length equals 16 residues. The V end was cut by 4 bases, the J end by 3 bases, with 12 bases between. Germline V gene lookup returns CDR1 KGHDR and CDR2 SFDVKD. The CDR3 spells CATSEPQGGGANVLTF. CDR3 nucleotide sequence: TGTGCCACCAGTGAGCCACAGGGCGGTGGGGCCAACGTCCTGACTTTC.

The gene calls are TRBV10-3 and TRBJ2-3, with TRBD1 matching 8 bases. Germline CDR1 ENHRY, CDR2 SYGVKD. CDR3 size: 15 residues. V gave up 6 bases and J gave up 4 bases; unmatched junction bases: 9. In DNA form, the CDR3 reads TGTGCCATCAGGATACAGGGGGTAAATTCAGATACGCAGTATTTT. As protein: CAIRIQGVNSDTQYF.

The chain carries TRBV18 and TRBJ2-2; TRBD1 agrees at 10 bases. Unmatched junction bases numbered 4, after V lost 2 bases and J lost 7 bases. The CDR3 length is 15 residues. Looked up from germline, CDR1 is KGHSH and CDR2 is LQKENI. CDR3 sequence (DNA): TGTGCCAGCTCACCAGGGACAGGGGCAGGCGGGGAGCTGTTTTTT. This sequence encodes CASSPGTGAGGELFF.

V usage is TRBV5-4 and J usage is TRBJ2-5; 9 nucleotides align to TRBD2. The CDR3 sequence is 17 residues long. V lost 0 bases and J lost 5; bases outside the gene matches: 11. In germline, CDR1 is SGHNT, CDR2 YYREEE (reference sequence). CDR3: CASSLARGGGAFETQYF. The CDR3 DNA is TGTGCCAGCAGCTTGGCTCGGGGCGGGGGGGCCTTTGAGACCCAGTACTTC.

The chain joins TRBV1 to TRBJ2-1; TRBD2 was called by the table and not checked on the DNA. TRBV1 is a listed pseudogene. The CDR3 length is 16 residues. CDR3 amino acids: CTSSQRVGGPDKKQFF. CDR3 nucleotides: TGCACCAGCAGCCAAAGAGTCGGGGGACCCGATAAGAAACAGTTCTTC.

The rearrangement links TRBV12-2 to TRBJ1-4. TRBV12-2 is classified as a pseudogene. CDR3 length equals 15 residues. CDR3 amino acids: CASPMSGCGEEKLFF. The CDR3 DNA is TGTGCAAGTCCCATGTCTGGGTGTGGGGAAGAAAAACTGTTTTTT.

CDR3 DNA: TGCGCCAGCAGCTTGGCCGCGGGTATCACAGATACGCAGTATTTT. Its translation is CASSLAAGITDTQYF. The gene calls are TRBV5-1 and TRBJ2-3; D possibly corresponds to TRBD2 (5 bases). The germline V and J ends were trimmed by 0 bases and 2 bases, with 10 bases remaining between them. CDR1 is SGHRS, CDR2 YFSETQ, per germline. This CDR3 spans 15 amino acids.